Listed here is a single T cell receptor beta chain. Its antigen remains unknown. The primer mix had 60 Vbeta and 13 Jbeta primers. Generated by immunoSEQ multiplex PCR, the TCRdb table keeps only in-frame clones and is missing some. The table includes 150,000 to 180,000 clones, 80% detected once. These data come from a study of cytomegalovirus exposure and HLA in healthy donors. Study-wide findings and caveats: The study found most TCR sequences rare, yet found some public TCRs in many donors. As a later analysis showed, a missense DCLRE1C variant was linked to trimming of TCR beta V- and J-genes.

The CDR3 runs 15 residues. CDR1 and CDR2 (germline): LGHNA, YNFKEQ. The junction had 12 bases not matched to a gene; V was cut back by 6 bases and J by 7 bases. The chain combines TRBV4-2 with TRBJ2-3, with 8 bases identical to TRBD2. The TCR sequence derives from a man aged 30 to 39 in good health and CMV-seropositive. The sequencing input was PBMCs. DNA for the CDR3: TGTGCCAGCAGTTTACTAGCGGCCATCGGAAATACGCAGTATTTT. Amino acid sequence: CASSLLAAIGNTQYF.